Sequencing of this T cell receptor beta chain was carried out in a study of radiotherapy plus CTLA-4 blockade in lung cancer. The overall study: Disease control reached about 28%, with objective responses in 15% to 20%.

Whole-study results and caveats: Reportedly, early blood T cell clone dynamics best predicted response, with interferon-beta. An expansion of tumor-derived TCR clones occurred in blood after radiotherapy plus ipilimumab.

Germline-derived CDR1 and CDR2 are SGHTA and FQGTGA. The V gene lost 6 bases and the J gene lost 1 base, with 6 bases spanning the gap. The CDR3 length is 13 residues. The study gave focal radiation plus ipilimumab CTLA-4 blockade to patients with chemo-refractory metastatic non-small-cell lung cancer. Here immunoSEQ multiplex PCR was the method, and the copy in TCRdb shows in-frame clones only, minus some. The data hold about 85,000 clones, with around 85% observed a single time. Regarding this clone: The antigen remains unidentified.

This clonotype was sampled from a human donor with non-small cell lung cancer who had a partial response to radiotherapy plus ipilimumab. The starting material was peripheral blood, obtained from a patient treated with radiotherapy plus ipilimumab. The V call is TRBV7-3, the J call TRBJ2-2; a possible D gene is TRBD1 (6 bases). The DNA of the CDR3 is TGTGCCAGCAGGGGACAGAACACCGGGGAGCTGTTTTTT. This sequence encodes CASRGQNTGELFF.